This T cell receptor beta chain stems from a study of glioma-infiltrating T cells after dendritic cell vaccination. As to time point: after dendritic cell vaccination, including at tumor progression/relapse. The vaccine used monocyte-derived dendritic cells pulsed overnight with autologous tumor lysate. The germline gives CDR1 MGHRA, CDR2 YSYEKL. V was clipped by 4 bases and J by 4 bases; unmatched bases: 18. This CDR3 region has 19 residues. The protocol was immunoSEQ multiplex PCR, while the TCRdb copy is restricted to in-frame clones and leaves out a portion. Of about 2,600 clones in the sample, 65% to 90% were seen once.

This clonotype was sampled from a human donor with glioblastoma. Here the sequenced sample was tumor tissue, taken after dendritic cell vaccination. V and J are TRBV4-1 and TRBJ2-2, with 7 nucleotides matching TRBD2. Here the CDR3 DNA reads TGCGCCAGCAGCCCTCTCGAATATGGAGGGAGGGCCGGCACCGGGGAGCTGTTTTTT. It encodes CASSPLEYGGRAGTGELFF.